This T cell receptor beta chain was captured in a study of a mutant IDH1 vaccine in newly diagnosed glioma. About the research overall: Following radiotherapy alone, or alongside temozolomide cycles, vaccination was started after an interval of 4-6 weeks. General observations from the study: Vaccine-induced immune responses occurred in under 95% of patients.

With 1 base clipped from V and 6 bases from J, the junction kept 8 bases outside the gene matches. Germline CDR1 is MNHNS and CDR2 is SASEGT. This CDR3 has 15 amino acids. In the case of this clone: Its antigen is currently unknown.

TCRdb's table, derived via immunoSEQ multiplex PCR, lists solely in-frame clones and lacks some. The sample yields 50,000 to 70,000 clones, around 84% seen once. As to time point: week 35, safety follow-up. Vaccination comprised doses that each held 300 ug of mutant IDH1 20-mer peptide, plus topical imiquimod. The sequence derives from a man between 25 and 39 years old with glioma. V and J are TRBV6-1 and TRBJ2-7; 8 nucleotides match TRBD1. The material was PBMCs, obtained from a glioma patient whose treatment included an IDH1 peptide vaccine. The DNA of the CDR3 is TGTGCCAGCAGTGAAGGGGACAGGATTAAAGGCGAGCAGTACTTC. As protein: CASSEGDRIKGEQYF.